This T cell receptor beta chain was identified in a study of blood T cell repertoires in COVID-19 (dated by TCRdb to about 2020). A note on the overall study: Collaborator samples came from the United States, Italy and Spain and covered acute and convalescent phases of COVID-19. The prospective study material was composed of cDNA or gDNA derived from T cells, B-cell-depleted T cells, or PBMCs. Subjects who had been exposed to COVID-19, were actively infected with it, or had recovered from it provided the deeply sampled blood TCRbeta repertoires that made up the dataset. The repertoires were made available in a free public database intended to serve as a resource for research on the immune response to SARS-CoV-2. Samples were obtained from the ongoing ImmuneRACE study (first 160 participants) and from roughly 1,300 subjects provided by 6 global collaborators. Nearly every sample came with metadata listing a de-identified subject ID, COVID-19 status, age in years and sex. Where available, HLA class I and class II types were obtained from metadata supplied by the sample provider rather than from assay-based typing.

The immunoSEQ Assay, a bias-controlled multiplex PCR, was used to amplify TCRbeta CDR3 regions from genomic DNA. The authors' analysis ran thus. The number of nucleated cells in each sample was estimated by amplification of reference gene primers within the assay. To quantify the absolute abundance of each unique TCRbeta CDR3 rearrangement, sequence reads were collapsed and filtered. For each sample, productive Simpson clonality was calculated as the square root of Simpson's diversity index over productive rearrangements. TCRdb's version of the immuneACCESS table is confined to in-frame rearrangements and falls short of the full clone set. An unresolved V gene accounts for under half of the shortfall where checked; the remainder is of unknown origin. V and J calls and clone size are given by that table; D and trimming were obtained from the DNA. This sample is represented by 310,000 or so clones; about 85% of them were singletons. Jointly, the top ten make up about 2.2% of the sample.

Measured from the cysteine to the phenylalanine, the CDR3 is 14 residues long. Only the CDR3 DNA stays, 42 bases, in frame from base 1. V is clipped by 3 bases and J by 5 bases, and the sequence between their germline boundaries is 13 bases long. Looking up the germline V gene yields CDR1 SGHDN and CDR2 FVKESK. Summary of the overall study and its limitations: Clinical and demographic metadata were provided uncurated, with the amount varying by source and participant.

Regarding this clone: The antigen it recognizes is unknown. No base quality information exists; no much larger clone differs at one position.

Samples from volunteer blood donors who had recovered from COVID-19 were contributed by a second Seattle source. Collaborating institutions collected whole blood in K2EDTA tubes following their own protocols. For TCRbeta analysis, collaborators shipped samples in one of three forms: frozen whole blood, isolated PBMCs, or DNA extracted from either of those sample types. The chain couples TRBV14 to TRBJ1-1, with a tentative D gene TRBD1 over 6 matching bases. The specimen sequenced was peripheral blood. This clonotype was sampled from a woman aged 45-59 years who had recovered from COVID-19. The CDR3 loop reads CASSQAGAWTEAFF. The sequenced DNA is TGTGCCAGCAGCCAGGCGGGGGCATGGACTGAAGCTTTCTTT.